These 11 T cell receptor beta chains were all obtained from the same sample, sequenced in a study of blood T cell repertoires in COVID-19. TCRdb's copy holds only in-frame clones and misses some; the assay was immunoSEQ multiplex PCR. The data show around 210,000 clones, less than 85% seen once. The sequencing sample was made of peripheral blood. These TCRs come from a woman in her seventies with acute or convalescent COVID-19.

V is TRBV5-8 and J is TRBJ2-5, with a weak D call TRBD1 (8 bases). There are 15 residues in the CDR3. Germline assignment: CDR1 SGHTS and CDR2 YDEGEE. The germline V and J ends were trimmed by 4 bases and 9 bases, with 22 bases remaining between them. The CDR3 DNA is TGTGCCAGCAGCGACCGACAGGGGAGGGTACGGGCCCAGTACTTC. As protein: CASSDRQGRVRAQYF.

This clone occurred a few times. This chain uses TRBV13 with TRBJ2-7; possibly TRBD1 for D (6 bases). The germline CDR1 and CDR2 sequences are PRHDT and FYEKMQ (reference sequence). The CDR3 has 14 amino acids. V was clipped by 5 bases and J by 0 bases, with 11 bases between them. The CDR3 DNA is TGTGCCAGCAGCGCCCAACAGGGCTCCTACGAGCAGTACTTC. Translated: CASSAQQGSYEQYF.

CDR3 residues: CASSHSREVGELFF. CDR3 nucleotide sequence: TGTGCCAGCTCACACAGTCGGGAGGTCGGGGAGCTGTTTTTT. The rearrangement uses TRBV18 and TRBJ2-2; 7 nucleotides match TRBD2. This CDR3 region has 14 residues. With 4 bases clipped from V and 7 bases from J, the junction kept 6 bases outside the gene matches. The germline gives CDR1 KGHSH, CDR2 LQKENI.

The V and J genes are TRBV4-1 and TRBJ2-1; TRBD2 agrees at 7 bases. The CDR3 is 13 residues long. Germline CDR1 MGHRA, CDR2 YSYEKL. With V trimmed by 5 bases and J by 6 bases, 4 bases remained unmatched. As DNA, the CDR3 is TGCGCCAGCAGCTCTAGCGGACGCAATGAGCAGTTCTTC. This codes for CASSSSGRNEQFF.

This clone was seen more than once but under ten times. The chain joins TRBV15 to TRBJ2-5, with 10 bases identical to TRBD2. V was clipped by 3 bases and J by 0 bases; unmatched bases: 4. Germline CDR1 LNHNV, CDR2 YYDKDF (reference sequence). This CDR3 spans 16 amino acids. CDR3 region: CATSSELAGYQETQYF. CDR3 DNA: TGTGCCACCAGCAGCGAACTAGCGGGGTACCAAGAGACCCAGTACTTC.

This sequence joins TRBV7-2 and TRBJ1-2, with a weak D call TRBD1 (5 bases). V was clipped by 5 bases and J by 5 bases, with 15 bases between them. CDR3 length equals 14 residues. CDR1 and CDR2 (germline): SGHTA, FQGNSA. CDR3 in amino acids: CASSPDSTSYGYTF. The DNA for the CDR3 is TGTGCCAGCAGCCCCGACAGCACTTCTTATGGCTACACCTTC.

On this clone: This same CDR3 is encoded by further DNA sequences in the sample. The chain uses TRBV29-1 and TRBJ2-1, with D perhaps TRBD1 (5 bases). V was trimmed by 6 bases and J by 3 bases, leaving 6 bases between them. In germline, CDR1 is SQVTM, CDR2 ANQGSEA. The CDR3 loop spans 11 amino acids. The CDR3 nucleotides are TGCAGCGTGGGGCTCTACAATGAGCAGTTCTTC. Translation: CSVGLYNEQFF.

V is TRBV7-9 and J is TRBJ2-7; 14 bases agree with TRBD2. This CDR3 is built from 16 residues. V trimming: 6 bases; J trimming: 4 bases; junction bases outside the gene matches: 8. CDR1 and CDR2 (germline): SEHNR, FQNEAQ (reference sequence). This CDR3 reads CASSRGTSGSGYEQYF. CDR3 sequence (DNA): TGTGCCAGCAGTCGCGGGACTAGCGGGAGCGGTTACGAGCAGTACTTC.

This rearrangement joins TRBV28 to TRBJ2-4; weak D call: TRBD1 (6 bases). The CDR3 extends over 13 amino acids. Germline assignment: CDR1 MDHEN and CDR2 SYDVKM. V was pared by 7 bases and J by 5 bases, with 12 bases between. CDR3 residues: CASNGQHQNIQYF. CDR3 coding DNA: TGTGCCAGCAACGGACAGCATCAAAACATTCAGTACTTC. Full variable domain (remainder filled in from reference TRBV28 and TRBJ2-4): DVKVTQSSRYLVKRTGEKVFLECVQDMDHENMFWYRQDPGLGLRLIYFSYDVKMKEKGDIPEGYSVSREKKERFSLILESASTNQTSMYLCASNGQHQNIQYFGAGTRLSVL.

The chain links TRBV3-1 (or the pseudogene TRBV3-2) to TRBJ1-2; 7 bases line up with TRBD1. Germline assignment: CDR1 LGHDT and CDR2 YNNKEL (reference sequence). This CDR3 is 14 amino acids long. The J segment lost 4 bases and the V segment lost 2 bases, leaving 4 bases of the junction unmatched. DNA for the CDR3: TGTGCCAGCAGCCAAAATCAGGGGGTCTATGGCTACACCTTC. Translated: CASSQNQGVYGYTF.

This sequence joins TRBV6-4 and TRBJ1-2; 8 bases align to TRBD1. This CDR3 has 17 amino acids. Germline V gives CDR1 MRHNA, CDR2 SNTAGT. The V segment lost 0 bases and the J segment 1 base; nucleotides outside the gene matches: 7. The CDR3 DNA reads TGTGCCAGCAGTGACTCGTCGACAGGGGTAATTAACTATGGCTACACCTTC. Amino acids: CASSDSSTGVINYGYTF.